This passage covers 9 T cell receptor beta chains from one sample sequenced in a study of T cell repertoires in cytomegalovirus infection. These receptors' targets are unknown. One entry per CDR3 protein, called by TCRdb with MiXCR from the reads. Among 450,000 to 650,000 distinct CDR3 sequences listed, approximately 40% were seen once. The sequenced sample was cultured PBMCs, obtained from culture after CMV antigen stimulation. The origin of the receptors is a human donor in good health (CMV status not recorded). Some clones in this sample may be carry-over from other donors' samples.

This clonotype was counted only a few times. The CDR3 region is CASSTPGLAGDSYEQYF. The DNA of the CDR3 is TGTGCCAGTAGTACTCCGGGACTAGCGGGGGACTCCTACGAGCAGTACTTC. This chain connects TRBV19 to TRBJ2-7, with TRBD2 matching over 14 bases. Germline lookup yields CDR1 LNHDA and CDR2 SQIVND (reference sequence). The CDR3 has 17 amino acids. Trimming at V came to 4 bases and at J to 0 bases, leaving 5 bases not matched to a gene.

CDR3 loop: CASSFAGTQYF. DNA of the CDR3: TGTGCCAGCAGTTTCGCGGGGACCCAGTACTTC. The chain uses TRBV7-2 and TRBJ2-5; D might be TRBD2 (5 bases). The germline CDR1 and CDR2 sequences are SGHTA and FQGNSA. The V end was cut by 6 bases, the J end by 7 bases, with 9 bases between. This CDR3 contains 11 residues.

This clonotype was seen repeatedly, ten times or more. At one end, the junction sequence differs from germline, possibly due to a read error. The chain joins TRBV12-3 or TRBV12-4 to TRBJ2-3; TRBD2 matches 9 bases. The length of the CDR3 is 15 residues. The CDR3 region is CASSLGGRGADTQYF. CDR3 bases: TGTGCCAGCAGCTTAGGCGGGAGGGGGGCAGATACGCAGTATTTT.

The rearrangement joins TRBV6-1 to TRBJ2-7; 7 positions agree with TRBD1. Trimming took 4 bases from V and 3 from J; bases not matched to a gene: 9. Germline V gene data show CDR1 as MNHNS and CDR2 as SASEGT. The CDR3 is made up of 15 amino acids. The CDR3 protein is CASSVLRDSIYEQYF. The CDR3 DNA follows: TGTGCCAGCAGTGTCCTAAGGGACAGTATCTACGAGCAGTACTTC.

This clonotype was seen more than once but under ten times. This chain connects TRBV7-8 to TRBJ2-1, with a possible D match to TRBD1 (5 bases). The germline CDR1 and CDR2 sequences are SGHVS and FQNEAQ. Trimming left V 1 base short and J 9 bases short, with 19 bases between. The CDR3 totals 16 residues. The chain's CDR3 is CASSLGGANLGVEQFF. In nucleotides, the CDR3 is TGTGCCAGCAGCTTAGGTGGGGCCAACCTTGGGGTTGAGCAGTTCTTC.

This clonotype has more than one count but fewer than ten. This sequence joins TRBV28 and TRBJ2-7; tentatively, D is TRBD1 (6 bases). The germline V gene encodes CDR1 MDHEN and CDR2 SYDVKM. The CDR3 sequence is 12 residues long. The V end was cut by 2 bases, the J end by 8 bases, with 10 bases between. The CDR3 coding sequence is TGTGCCAGCAGTTTAACAGGGTTGCAGCAGTACTTC. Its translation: CASSLTGLQQYF.

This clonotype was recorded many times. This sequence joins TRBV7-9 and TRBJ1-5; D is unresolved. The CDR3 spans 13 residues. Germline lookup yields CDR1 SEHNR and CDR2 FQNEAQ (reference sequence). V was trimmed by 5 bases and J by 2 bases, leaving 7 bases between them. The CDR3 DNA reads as TGTGCCAGCAGCCAGGATGGCAATCAGCCCCAGCATTTT. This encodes CASSQDGNQPQHF.

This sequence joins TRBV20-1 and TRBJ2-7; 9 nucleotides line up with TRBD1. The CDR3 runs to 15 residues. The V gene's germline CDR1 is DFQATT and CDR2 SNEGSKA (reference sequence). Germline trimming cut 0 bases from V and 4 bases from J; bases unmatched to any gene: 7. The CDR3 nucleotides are TGCAGTGCTAGAGATAGGAACGGACAGGGGTACGAGCAGTACTTC. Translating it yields CSARDRNGQGYEQYF.

Here the CDR3 reads CASSSTHQQGDEKLFF. CDR3 nucleotide sequence: TGTGCCAGCAGCTCGACCCACCAACAGGGGGATGAAAAACTGTTTTTT. This chain joins TRBV7-9 and TRBJ1-4; 8 bases align to TRBD1. V shed 4 bases and J 6 bases; nucleotides not matched to a gene: 10. This CDR3 comprises 16 residues. CDR1 and CDR2 from the germline V gene are SEHNR and FQNEAQ (reference sequence).